This T cell receptor (beta chain) was recorded in a study of T cell responses to AZD1222 COVID-19 vaccine. As to this clone: Its specificity is not known.

TCRdb keeps only in-frame clones here, not all; method: immunoSEQ multiplex PCR. This sample carries 95,000 to 150,000 clones, around 87% of them seen once, and the ten largest clones take 1.2%. V was shortened by 3 bases and J by 9 bases, with 14 bases between the two germline ends. This CDR3 is 13 amino acids long. The V gene's germline CDR1 is MGHDK and CDR2 SYGVNS. Overall study results and limits: Donor demographics were predominantly white British with a female majority; clonal diversity may be underestimated. Increases in Spike-specific TCR breadth and depth were seen after two AZD1222 doses. There were vaccine-associated CD4 TCRs across spike, dominant at 160-218 and 743-854.

The chain carries TRBV25-1 and TRBJ1-2; D gene unclear. The source was peripheral blood, collected on day 0 of AZD1222 vaccination. The clonotype originates from an adult in good health. The CDR3 bases are TGTGCCAGCAGTGACGTAACCTGGGAAAGCTACACCTTC. It is translated as CASSDVTWESYTF.